Presented here are 13 T cell receptor beta chains from one specimen sequenced in a study of blood T cell repertoires in COVID-19. Repertoires were generated with immunoSEQ multiplex PCR, while TCRdb's copy carries only in-frame clones and drops some. This sample has approximately 270,000 clones, with roughly 88% found just once. Sequenced input: peripheral blood. The receptors shown here come from a woman in her 70s with acute or convalescent COVID-19.

The chain links TRBV30 to TRBJ1-2; D may be TRBD1 (5 bases). V was shortened by 0 bases and J by 6 bases, with 17 bases between the two germline ends. The germline gives CDR1 GTSNPN, CDR2 SVGIG (reference sequence). The CDR3 covers 15 residues. The CDR3 protein is CAWSVGPGTHNGYTF. In DNA, the CDR3 is TGTGCCTGGAGTGTAGGACCCGGGACTCATAATGGCTACACCTTC.

The J gene is TRBJ1-1, the V gene TRBV7-6; no reliable D call. Germline CDR1 and CDR2: SGHVS and FNYEAQ. Trimming cost V 5 bases and J 8 bases, with 15 bases left between them. The CDR3 runs 13 residues. CDR3 DNA: TGTGCCAGCAGCCCCCGACCGCTGGAGGAAGCTTTCTTT. Translated: CASSPRPLEEAFF.

About this clone: Other DNA sequences within the sample encode an identical CDR3. This chain joins TRBV5-1 and TRBJ1-4, with TRBD1 as a possible D gene (6 bases). V lost 3 bases to trimming and J lost 2 bases, with 8 bases between them. This CDR3 contains 14 residues. Germline-derived CDR1 and CDR2 are SGHRS and YFSETQ. In DNA form, the CDR3 reads TGCGCCAGCAGCTCCGGACAGACTAATGAAAAACTGTTTTTT. It encodes CASSSGQTNEKLFF.

This clone has just a few counts. The chain employs TRBV3-1 (or the pseudogene TRBV3-2) and TRBJ2-5, with D unresolved. Between the trimmed V and J ends, which lost 1 base and 9 bases, there was a span of 12 bases. The CDR3 is made up of 13 amino acids. Germline V gene data show CDR1 as LGHDT and CDR2 as YNNKEL (reference sequence). The CDR3 region is CASSQGQKRPQYF. The CDR3, as DNA: TGTGCCAGCAGCCAAGGCCAAAAGAGGCCCCAGTACTTC.

This rearrangement joins TRBV11-2 to TRBJ2-3; D is possibly TRBD1 (5 bases). Trimming took 5 bases from V and 0 from J, leaving 9 bases between them. Germline assignment: CDR1 SGHAT and CDR2 FQNNGV. The CDR3 is made up of 14 amino acids. CDR3 in DNA: TGTGCCAGCAGCCGGACACTTAGCACAGATACGCAGTATTTT. Residues: CASSRTLSTDTQYF.

The rearrangement uses TRBV3-1 (or the pseudogene TRBV3-2) and TRBJ2-5; D possibly corresponds to TRBD1 (8 bases). The germline V gene has CDR1 LGHDT and CDR2 YNNKEL (reference sequence). V lost 5 bases and J lost 5, with 12 bases in between. The CDR3 consists of 13 residues. CDR3 bases: TGTGCCAGCAGCGACAGGGGAGGGGAGACCCAGTACTTC. Its protein is CASSDRGGETQYF.

The CDR3 is CASSFALGSGAFF. The CDR3 DNA follows: TGTGCCAGCAGTTTCGCCCTGGGCTCGGGGGCTTTCTTT. The V gene is TRBV12-3 or TRBV12-4, the J gene TRBJ1-1; D call uncertain. Trimming stripped 3 bases from V and 11 bases from J, with 16 bases between. CDR3 size: 13 residues.

This chain joins TRBV10-3 and TRBJ1-2; 10 bases are a match to TRBD1. The CDR3 covers 12 residues. V gave up 9 bases and J gave up 8 bases; unmatched junction bases: 6. Germline CDR1 and CDR2: ENHRY and SYGVKD. The CDR3 coding sequence is TGTGCCATTCTGGACAGGGGGACCGGCTACACCTTC. It specifies CAILDRGTGYTF.

The chain recombines TRBV5-1 with TRBJ2-7; 11 bases agree with TRBD2. The germline V gene encodes CDR1 SGHRS and CDR2 YFSETQ. This CDR3 comprises 14 residues. J was trimmed by 2 bases and V by 7 bases; bases with no gene match: 5. The CDR3 reads CASHLSGGAYEQYF. The DNA of the CDR3 is TGCGCCAGCCATCTTAGCGGGGGGGCCTACGAGCAGTACTTC.

This chain joins TRBV18 and TRBJ1-2, with D unresolved. Germline V lookup: CDR1 KGHSH, CDR2 LQKENI. The ends were cut back, 5 bases at V and 8 bases at J, with 18 bases in the middle. The CDR3 contains 14 residues. This chain's CDR3 is CASSSTRILEGYTF. CDR3 bases: TGTGCCAGCTCATCTACCAGGATTCTCGAGGGCTACACCTTC. The complete variable domain, with remaining parts taken from reference TRBV18 and TRBJ1-2, reads NAGVMQNPRHLVRRRGQEARLRCSPMKGHSHVYWYRQLPEEGLKFMVYLQKENIIDESGMPKERFSAEFPKEGPSILRIQQVVRGDSAAYFCASSSTRILEGYTFGSGTRLTVV.

The chain is built from TRBV10-2 and TRBJ1-3; TRBD1 agrees at 9 bases. CDR3 length equals 15 residues. Trimming removed 3 bases from V and 6 bases from J; junction bases left unmatched: 6. Germline-derived CDR1 and CDR2 are WSHSY and SAAADI. The CDR3 region has the DNA TGCGCCAGCAGTGACTACGGGACAGGGTTAAACACCATATATTTT. This encodes CASSDYGTGLNTIYF.

This clone has only one observation. The CDR3 is CASSVGGLANTGELFF. The CDR3 coding sequence is TGTGCCAGCAGCGTAGGGGGACTAGCTAACACCGGGGAGCTGTTTTTT. V usage is TRBV9 and J usage is TRBJ2-2; 9 bases fit TRBD2. The CDR3 has 16 residues. J lost 2 bases, V lost 0 bases, and 2 bases had no gene match. Germline assignment: CDR1 SGDLS and CDR2 YYNGEE. Full variable domain (outside the CDR3, taken from reference TRBV9 and TRBJ2-2): DSGVTQTPKHLITATGQRVTLRCSPRSGDLSVYWYQQSLDQGLQFLIQYYNGEERAKGNILERFSAQQFPDLHSELNLSSLELGDSALYFCASSVGGLANTGELFFGEGSRLTVL.

The chain joins TRBV6-2 or TRBV6-3 to TRBJ2-5; 9 bases agree with TRBD1. Losses at the gene ends were 4 bases for V and 2 bases for J; bases not matched to a gene: 5. Germline V gene sequence: CDR1 MNHEY, CDR2 SVGEGT. The CDR3 runs 15 residues. DNA of the CDR3: TGTGCCAGCAGTTCAACGGACAGGGGTCAAGAGACCCAGTACTTC. Its translation: CASSSTDRGQETQYF.